The following is a T cell receptor (beta chain) sequence with its context. The entry originates in a study of blood T cells in healthy people across ages. Next came a second PCR, run for about 7 to 12 cycles, which used a sample-barcoded 5' primer along with a J-beta primer mix. MiXCR, run by TCRdb on the 5' RACE reads, gives a single entry per CDR3 protein. The sample records more than 750,000 distinct CDR3 sequences, 25% to 30% being singletons. This sample was shared with a second study, whose subject was T cells of mothers and their children.

Sequenced: blood. This clonotype was sampled from a woman aged 40-49 years in good health.

CDR3 bases: TGCAGTGCCCTCAAGGGTGCGAACACTGAAGCTTTCTTT. The encoded protein is CSALKGANTEAFF. The V gene is TRBV20-1, the J gene TRBJ1-1, with no clear D. The CDR3 spans 13 residues. V lost 6 bases to trimming and J lost 1 base, with 12 bases between them. The germline gives CDR1 DFQATT, CDR2 SNEGSKA (reference sequence).